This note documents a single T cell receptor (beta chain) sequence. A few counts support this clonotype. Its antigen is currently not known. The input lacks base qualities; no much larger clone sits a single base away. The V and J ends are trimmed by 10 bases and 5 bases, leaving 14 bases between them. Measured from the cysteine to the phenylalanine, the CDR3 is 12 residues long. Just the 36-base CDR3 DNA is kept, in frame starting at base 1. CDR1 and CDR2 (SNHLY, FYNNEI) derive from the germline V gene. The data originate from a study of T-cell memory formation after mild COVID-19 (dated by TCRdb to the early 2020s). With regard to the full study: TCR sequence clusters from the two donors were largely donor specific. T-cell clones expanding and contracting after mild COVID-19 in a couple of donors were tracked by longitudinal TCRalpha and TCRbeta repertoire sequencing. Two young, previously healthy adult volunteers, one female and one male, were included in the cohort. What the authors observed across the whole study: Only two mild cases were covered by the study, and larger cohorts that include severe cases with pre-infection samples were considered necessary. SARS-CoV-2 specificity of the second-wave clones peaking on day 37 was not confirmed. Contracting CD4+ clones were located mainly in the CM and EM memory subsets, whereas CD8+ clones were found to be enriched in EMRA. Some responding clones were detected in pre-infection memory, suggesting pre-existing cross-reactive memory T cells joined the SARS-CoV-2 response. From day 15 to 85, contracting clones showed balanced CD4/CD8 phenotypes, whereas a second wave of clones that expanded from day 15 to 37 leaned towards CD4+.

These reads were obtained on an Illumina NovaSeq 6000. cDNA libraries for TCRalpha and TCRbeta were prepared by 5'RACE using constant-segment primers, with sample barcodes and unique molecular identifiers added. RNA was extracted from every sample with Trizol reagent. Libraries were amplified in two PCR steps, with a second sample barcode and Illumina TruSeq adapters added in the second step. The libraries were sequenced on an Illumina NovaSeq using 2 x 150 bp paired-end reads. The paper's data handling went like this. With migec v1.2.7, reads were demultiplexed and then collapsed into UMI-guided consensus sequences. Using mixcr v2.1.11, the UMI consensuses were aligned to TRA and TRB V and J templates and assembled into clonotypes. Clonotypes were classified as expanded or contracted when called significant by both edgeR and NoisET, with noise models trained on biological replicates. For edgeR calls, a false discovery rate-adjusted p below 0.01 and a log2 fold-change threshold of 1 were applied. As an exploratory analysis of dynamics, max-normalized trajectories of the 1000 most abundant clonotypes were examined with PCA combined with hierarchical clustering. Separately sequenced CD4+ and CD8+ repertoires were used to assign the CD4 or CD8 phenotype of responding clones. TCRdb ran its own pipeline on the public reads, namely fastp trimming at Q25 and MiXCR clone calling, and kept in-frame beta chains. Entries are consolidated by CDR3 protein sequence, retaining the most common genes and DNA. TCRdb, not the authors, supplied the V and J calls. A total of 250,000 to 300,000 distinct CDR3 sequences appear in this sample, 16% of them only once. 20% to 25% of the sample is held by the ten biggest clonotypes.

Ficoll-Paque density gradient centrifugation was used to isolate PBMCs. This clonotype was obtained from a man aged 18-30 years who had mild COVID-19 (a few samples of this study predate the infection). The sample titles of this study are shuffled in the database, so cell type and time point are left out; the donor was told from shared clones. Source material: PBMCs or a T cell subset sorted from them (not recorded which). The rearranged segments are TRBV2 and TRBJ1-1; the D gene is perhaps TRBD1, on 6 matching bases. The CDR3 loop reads CATPGGRTEAFF. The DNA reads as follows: TGTGCCACCCCGGGGGGCCGAACTGAAGCTTTCTTT.